This T cell receptor (beta chain) came from a study of technical replicates of blood from several donors. This CDR3 has 13 amino acids. Germline-derived CDR1 and CDR2 are SGHAT and FQNNGV. With 5 bases removed from V and 2 bases from J, the gap between germline ends came to 9 bases. In regard to this clone: Additional DNA sequences in this sample encode the identical CDR3.

Libraries were prepared by immunoSEQ multiplex PCR; TCRdb keeps only in-frame clonotypes and omits some of them. The sample contains around 68,000 clones, 91% of which appear only once. This rearrangement joins TRBV11-2 to TRBJ2-5; a weak D match, TRBD1 (5 bases). Sequencing was carried out using T cells isolated from PBMCs. This TCR derives from a human donor in good health. Some clones in this sample may be carry-over from other donors' samples. CDR3 in amino acids: CASSRDRQETQYF. As DNA, the CDR3 is TGTGCCAGCAGCCGAGACAGACAAGAGACCCAGTACTTC.